This T cell receptor beta chain came from a study of cytomegalovirus exposure and HLA in healthy donors. Study findings and constraints: TCR beta chain V- and J-gene trimming was linked, in a later analysis, to a missense variant in DCLRE1C. A previous analysis found most TCR beta V segments productive roughly 87% or roughly 30% of the time.

With 3 bases clipped from V and 3 bases from J, the junction kept 3 bases outside the gene matches. This CDR3 region has 14 residues. CDR1 is KGHSH, CDR2 LQKENI, per germline. The PCR had 60 Vbeta and 13 Jbeta primers. Assay used: immunoSEQ multiplex PCR; TCRdb lists only in-frame clones, some missing. The sample lists around 130,000 clones; around 57% were seen once. Details on this clone: Antigen unknown.

The specimen sequenced was PBMCs. This TCR was recovered from a male donor in good health and CMV-seronegative. The V and J genes are TRBV18 and TRBJ2-7; TRBD1 agrees at 9 bases. CDR3 sequence (DNA): TGTGCCAGCTCACCGACAGGGGGGTTCTACGAGCAGTACTTC. Translation gives CASSPTGGFYEQYF.